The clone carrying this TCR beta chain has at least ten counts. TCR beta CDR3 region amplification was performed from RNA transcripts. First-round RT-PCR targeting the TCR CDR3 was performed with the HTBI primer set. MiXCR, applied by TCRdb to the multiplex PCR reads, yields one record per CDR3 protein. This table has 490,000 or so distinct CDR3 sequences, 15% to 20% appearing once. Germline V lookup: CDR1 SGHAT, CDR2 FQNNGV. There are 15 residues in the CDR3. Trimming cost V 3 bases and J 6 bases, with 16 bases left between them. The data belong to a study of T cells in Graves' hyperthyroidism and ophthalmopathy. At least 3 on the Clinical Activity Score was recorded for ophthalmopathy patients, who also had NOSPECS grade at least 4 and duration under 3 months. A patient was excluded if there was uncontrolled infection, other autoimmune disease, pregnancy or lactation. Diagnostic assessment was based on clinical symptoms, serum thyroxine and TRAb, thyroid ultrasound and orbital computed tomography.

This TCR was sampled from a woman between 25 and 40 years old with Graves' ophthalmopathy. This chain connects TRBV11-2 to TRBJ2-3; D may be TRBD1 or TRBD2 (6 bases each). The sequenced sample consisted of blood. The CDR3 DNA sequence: TGTGCCAGCAGCTTGAGGACGGGGGCCTTCGATACGCAGTATTTT. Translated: CASSLRTGAFDTQYF.